The rows below give T cell receptor beta chains drawn from one sample of a study of blood T cell repertoires in COVID-19. Produced via immunoSEQ multiplex PCR; TCRdb's table is partial and in-frame only. The sample yields 180,000 or so clones, approximately 83% seen once. The sample comprised peripheral blood. These receptors were collected from a man between 60 and 70 years old with acute or convalescent COVID-19. Each CDR3 is given without its conserved first and last residue. Each record gives: V gene, clone size, CDR3 protein. The size of a clone is reported for some rows only, either as once, few or many, or as a class for expanded clones.

>TRBV28|NA
ASSLLQGAQPQH
>TRBV5-1|NA
ASSSGQGAHEQY
>TRBV27|NA
ASSPGRGRTEAF
>TRBV30|NA
AGRDRDPYNEQF
>TRBV7-8|NA
ASSLQTGGTEAF
>TRBV10-3|many
AIRWDSSPNYGYT
>TRBV12-5|NA
ASGLASQTEAF
>TRBV3-1/TRBV3-2|NA
ASSPAGLAGIVHRKTQY
>TRBV15|NA
ATSRSSGSYNEQF
>TRBV2|NA
AGGAGERGYT
>TRBV19|once
ASSIARDSAGEQY
>TRBV5-4|NA
ASSPAGTEAF
>TRBV7-9|NA
ASSSYRVWIEQY
>TRBV5-1|NA
ASSPTTHSNEAF
>TRBV4-2|NA
ASSQTQASWVGSAF
>TRBV5-1|once
ASNGLGGSYNEQF
>TRBV15|once
ATSRAWTSGSTDTQY
>TRBV19|NA
ASSITGVRGYT
>TRBV6-5|medium-sized
ASRDNWNTEAF
>TRBV9|NA
ASSVGGSGRAKDTQY
>TRBV7-7|NA
ASSLGTGDHNEQF
>TRBV5-1|NA
ASSYRTGDTEAF
>TRBV7-6|NA
ASSWASPYNEQF
>TRBV24-1|NA
ATTGQGRNTQY
>TRBV3-1/TRBV3-2|NA
ASSTRLAKNIQY